This TCR beta chain was sequenced during a study of cytomegalovirus exposure and HLA in healthy donors. Overall study: The approximately 120 validation repertoires, a later analysis reported, used the same platform as the approximately 670 repertoires from the first cohort.

Clones were sequenced by immunoSEQ multiplex PCR, and TCRdb holds only the in-frame ones, with some missing. The table lists 100,000 to 150,000 clones, about 96% of them singletons. Separate from the roughly 700-subject first cohort, the approximately 130-subject validation cohort was the one that the donors belonged to. The V gene end was trimmed by 4 bases and the J gene end by 3 bases; junction bases not matched to a gene: 9. Germline assignment: CDR1 SGHVS and CDR2 FQNEAQ. The CDR3 contains 16 residues. In regard to this clone: Its antigen is not known.

Study-wide points: Among TCR sequences, most were rare, though some public TCRs appeared in many donors. Among TCR beta chains, those listed as cytomegalovirus-associated numbered around 160.

This chain connects TRBV7-8 to TRBJ2-5, with 9 bases lining up with TRBD2. Sequencing was done on a sample of PBMCs. This receptor was taken from a man between 18 and 35 years old in good health and CMV-seronegative. In DNA form, the CDR3 reads TGTGCCAGCAGCTCCCGGGTTTTAGCGGGAGAAGAGACCCAGTACTTC. It encodes CASSSRVLAGEETQYF.